Shown below are 18 T cell receptor beta chains from a single sample sequenced in a study of blood T cell repertoires in COVID-19. Profiled with immunoSEQ multiplex PCR; TCRdb holds only in-frame clones, not every one. The sample has roughly 430,000 clones; about 88% are singletons. The sequencing input was PBMCs or T cells enriched from blood (not recorded which). The receptors here all came from a woman aged 18-29 years who had been exposed to COVID-19.

This clone has just one count. The DNA for the CDR3 is TGTGCCAGCCGAAAAACCGGGACAGGTCACCAAGAGACCCAGTACTTC. Translated: CASRKTGTGHQETQYF. The chain has TRBV14 and TRBJ2-5; 8 positions agree with TRBD1. Germline CDR1 is SGHDN and CDR2 is FVKESK. The CDR3 covers 16 residues. V lost 8 bases and J lost 0; bases outside the gene matches: 11.

The chain is built from TRBV9 and TRBJ2-3; 13 nucleotides match TRBD2. Per the germline V gene, CDR1 is SGDLS and CDR2 is YYNGEE. J lost 5 bases, V lost 3 bases, and 9 bases had no gene match. The CDR3 sequence is 17 residues long. The CDR3, as DNA: TGTGCCAGCAGCGGCAGGACTAGCGGGGGCCGCGGAGATACGCAGTATTTT. Amino acids: CASSGRTSGGRGDTQYF.

The chain uses TRBV5-4 and TRBJ2-7; D is uncertain. The V end lost 1 base, the J end lost 0 bases, and 8 bases lay between the germline ends. The CDR3 loop spans 14 amino acids. Looked up from germline, CDR1 is SGHNT and CDR2 is YYREEE (reference sequence). The DNA for the CDR3 is TGTGCCAGCAGCTTGTCTGGTAGCTCCTACGAGCAGTACTTC. Protein product: CASSLSGSSYEQYF.

V gene TRBV7-8 combines with J gene TRBJ2-2; 14 nucleotides match TRBD2. The CDR3 extends over 17 amino acids. Per the germline V gene, CDR1 is SGHVS and CDR2 is FQNEAQ. V shed 2 bases, J shed 7 bases, and the junction held 6 bases outside the gene matches. The CDR3 loop reads CASSLSPGLAGVGELFF. For the CDR3, the DNA is TGTGCCAGCAGCTTAAGTCCGGGACTAGCGGGAGTCGGGGAGCTGTTTTTT.

This rearrangement joins TRBV28 to TRBJ1-4; D is unresolved. The germline V gene encodes CDR1 MDHEN and CDR2 SYDVKM. Trimming pared 4 bases from V and 7 bases from J, leaving 13 bases between. The CDR3 is 14 amino acids. The CDR3, as DNA: TGTGCCAGCAGTTCCTACGGGGTGGGTGAAAAACTGTTTTTT. Translated, it gives CASSSYGVGEKLFF. Complete variable domain (other parts from reference TRBV28 and TRBJ1-4): DVKVTQSSRYLVKRTGEKVFLECVQDMDHENMFWYRQDPGLGLRLIYFSYDVKMKEKGDIPEGYSVSREKKERFSLILESASTNQTSMYLCASSSYGVGEKLFFGSGTQLSVL.

This clone was seen just once. V is TRBV6-2 or TRBV6-3 and J is TRBJ2-7, with TRBD2 identical over 13 bases. The CDR3 runs 16 residues. After removal of 2 bases from V and 3 bases from J, the junction contained 4 bases not matched to a gene. Looked up from germline, CDR1 is MNHEY and CDR2 is SVGEGT. CDR3 protein: CASSYQGLAGSYEQYF. The CDR3 nucleotides are TGTGCCAGCAGTTACCAGGGACTAGCGGGGAGCTACGAGCAGTACTTC.

The rearrangement joins TRBV28 to TRBJ1-1; TRBD1 matches at 8 bases. The CDR3 runs to 13 residues. With V trimmed by 7 bases and J by 6 bases, 7 bases remained unmatched. Germline CDR1 reads MDHEN; CDR2 reads SYDVKM. CDR3 loop: CASKRDRPSEAFF. In nucleotides, the CDR3 is TGTGCCAGCAAGCGGGACAGGCCTTCTGAAGCTTTCTTT.

The chain couples TRBV7-8 to TRBJ1-2; maybe TRBD1 (5 bases). The CDR3 runs to 14 residues. Germline values: CDR1 SGHVS, CDR2 FQNEAQ. V dropped 1 base and J dropped 7 bases, with 13 bases sitting between them. The CDR3 nucleotides read TGTGCCAGCAGCTTAGGGCGGCAGGACATTGGCTACACCTTC. Encoded protein: CASSLGRQDIGYTF.

This chain uses TRBV7-2 with TRBJ2-5; 10 bases line up with TRBD2. The CDR3 consists of 17 residues. The V and J ends lost 5 bases and 4 bases, in that order; junction bases with no gene match: 13. CDR1 is SGHTA, CDR2 FQGNSA, per germline. CDR3 bases: TGTGCCAGCAGCCTGGGGGGGCTAGCGGGAGTTCGAGAGACCCAGTACTTC. It yields the protein CASSLGGLAGVRETQYF.

Points on this clone: Different DNA sequences within this sample yield the same CDR3. This rearrangement joins TRBV6-5 to TRBJ1-3; D gene uncertain. Germline CDR1 MNHEY, CDR2 SVGAGI. With 4 bases removed from V and 0 bases from J, the gap between germline ends came to 4 bases. The CDR3 loop spans 13 amino acids. CDR3 in DNA: TGTGCCAGCAGTTCTGTCTCTGGAAACACCATATATTTT. Its protein is CASSSVSGNTIYF.

The rearrangement joins TRBV9 to TRBJ2-2; 8 bases align to TRBD1. The CDR3 length is 15 residues. Germline CDR1 and CDR2: SGDLS and YYNGEE. Losses at the gene ends were 0 bases for V and 6 bases for J; bases not matched to a gene: 4. The CDR3 DNA is TGTGCCAGCAGCGTAGACAGGGGGAGAGCCGGGGAGCTGTTTTTT. Translated, it gives CASSVDRGRAGELFF.

This chain connects TRBV27 to TRBJ1-2; 10 positions match TRBD1. Germline V gene sequence: CDR1 MNHEY, CDR2 SMNVEV (reference sequence). The V segment lost 5 bases and the J segment 8 bases; nucleotides outside the gene matches: 5. The CDR3 has 13 amino acids. CDR3 in DNA: TGTGCCAGCAGTCCGGGACAGGGGAGAGGCTACACCTTC. It yields the protein CASSPGQGRGYTF.

The chain recombines TRBV6-2 or TRBV6-3 with TRBJ1-1; D ambiguous. Trimming removed 5 bases at V and 1 base at J, with 17 bases between. CDR3 size: 16 residues. Germline assignment: CDR1 MNHEY and CDR2 SVGEGT. The CDR3: CASSPIHLTPNTEAFF. CDR3 DNA sequence: TGTGCCAGCAGTCCGATACACCTTACCCCGAACACTGAAGCTTTCTTT.

The chain is built from TRBV28 and TRBJ2-7; a possible D gene is TRBD1 (7 bases). Germline V gene lookup returns CDR1 MDHEN and CDR2 SYDVKM. Trimming took off 6 bases at V and 0 bases at J, with 15 bases between the two ends. This CDR3 spans 15 amino acids. The CDR3 region is CASRTPQGGSYEQYF. CDR3 nucleotides: TGTGCCAGCAGAACCCCCCAGGGGGGCTCCTACGAGCAGTACTTC.

The gene calls are TRBV2 and TRBJ2-7, with D possibly TRBD2 on 6 matching bases. This CDR3 is built from 16 residues. CDR1 is SNHLY, CDR2 FYNNEI, per germline. The V end was cut by 7 bases, the J end by 0 bases, with 19 bases between. CDR3 loop: CASTEALAHPSYEQYF. The CDR3 nucleotides are TGTGCCAGCACCGAGGCACTAGCCCACCCCTCCTACGAGCAGTACTTC.

The rearrangement uses TRBV7-9 and TRBJ1-4; 12 bases agree with TRBD1. The CDR3 sequence is 17 residues long. Trimming took 5 bases from V and 1 from J; bases not matched to a gene: 5. Germline V gene sequence: CDR1 SEHNR, CDR2 FQNEAQ (reference sequence). CDR3 in amino acids: CASSPRDRGRTNEKLFF. In DNA, the CDR3 is TGTGCCAGCAGCCCCCGGGACAGGGGGCGAACTAATGAAAAACTGTTTTTT.

The chain joins TRBV5-1 to TRBJ1-5, with D unresolved. This CDR3 has 14 amino acids. The germline V gene has CDR1 SGHRS and CDR2 YFSETQ. Trimming shortened V by 4 bases and J by 4 bases, and 12 bases separated the two germline ends. In nucleotides, the CDR3 is TGCGCCAGCAGCCCTTCACCGCGGAATCAGCCCCAGCATTTT. This encodes CASSPSPRNQPQHF.

This chain links TRBV6-4 with TRBJ1-1, with 11 bases matching TRBD1. Germline trimming cut 4 bases from V and 4 bases from J; bases unmatched to any gene: 2. Looked up from germline, CDR1 is MRHNA and CDR2 is SNTAGT. CDR3 size: 14 residues. This CDR3 is CASSAGQGVTEAFF. CDR3 sequence (DNA): TGTGCCAGCAGTGCGGGACAGGGGGTCACTGAAGCTTTCTTT.